The TCR beta chain described here comes from a study of T-cell memory formation after mild COVID-19. This clonotype was seen at least ten times. CDR1 is SGHRS, CDR2 YFSETQ, per germline. V was pared by 3 bases and J by 3 bases, with 10 bases between. This CDR3 is built from 13 residues. In TCRdb, the 5' RACE reads were re-called with MiXCR into one record per CDR3 protein. The data hold around 300,000 distinct CDR3 sequences, with roughly 13% observed a single time. Sequenced material: PBMCs or a T cell subset sorted from them (not recorded which). V and J are TRBV5-1 and TRBJ2-7; TRBD2 is a possible D gene (5 bases). The clonotype originates from a man younger than 35 who had mild COVID-19 (a few samples of this study predate the infection). Cell type and time point are not known. Here the CDR3 reads CASSSPRDYEQYF. The CDR3 DNA follows: TGCGCCAGCAGCTCCCCCCGGGACTACGAGCAGTACTTC.